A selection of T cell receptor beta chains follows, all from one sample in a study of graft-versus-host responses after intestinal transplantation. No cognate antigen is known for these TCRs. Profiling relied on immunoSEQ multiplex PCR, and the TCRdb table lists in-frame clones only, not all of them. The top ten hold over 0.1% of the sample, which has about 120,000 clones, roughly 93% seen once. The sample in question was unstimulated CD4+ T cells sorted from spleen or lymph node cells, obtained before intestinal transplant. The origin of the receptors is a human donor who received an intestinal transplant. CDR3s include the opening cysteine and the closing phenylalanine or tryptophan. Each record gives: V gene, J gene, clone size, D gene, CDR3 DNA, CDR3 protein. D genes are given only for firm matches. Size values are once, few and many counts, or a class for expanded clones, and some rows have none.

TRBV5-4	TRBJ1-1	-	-	TGTGCCAGCAGCTCGAGACTGAACACTGAAGCTTTCTTT	CASSSRLNTEAFF
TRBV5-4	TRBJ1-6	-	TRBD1	TGTGCCAGCAGCGGGACAGGGGGAGATTCACCCCTCCACTTT	CASSGTGGDSPLHF
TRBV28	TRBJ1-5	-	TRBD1	TGTGCCAGCAGTTTAGGCCTGGGGACAGGGACTCAGCCCCAGCATTTT	CASSLGLGTGTQPQHF
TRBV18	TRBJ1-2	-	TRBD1	TGTGCCAGCTCAGAAGACAGGGATGGCTACACCTTC	CASSEDRDGYTF
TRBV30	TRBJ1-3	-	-	TGTGCCTGGATAAGGGGATACTCTGGAAACACCATATATTTT	CAWIRGYSGNTIYF
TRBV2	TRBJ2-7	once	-	TGTGCCAGCAGTGAATTTGGCGAGCCAATCCCCTACGAGCAGTACTTC	CASSEFGEPIPYEQYF
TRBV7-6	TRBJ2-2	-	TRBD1	TGTGCCAGCAGTTTCCGGGACAGTGGCGGCGGGGAGCTGTTTTTT	CASSFRDSGGGELFF
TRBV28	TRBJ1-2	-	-	TGTGCCAGCAGACCGACAGGTCCTAACTATGGCTACACCTTC	CASRPTGPNYGYTF
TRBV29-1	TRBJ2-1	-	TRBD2	TGCAGCGTTCGGGGGGCCTACAATGAGCAGTTCTTC	CSVRGAYNEQFF
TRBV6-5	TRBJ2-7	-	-	TGTGCCAGCAGTCCCAACTCCCCCCAGTCCGAGCAGTACTTC	CASSPNSPQSEQYF
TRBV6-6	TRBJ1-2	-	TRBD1	TGTGCCAGCAGCCGACAGGGGGAAGTCGCTGGCTACACCTTC	CASSRQGEVAGYTF
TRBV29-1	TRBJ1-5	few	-	TGCAGCGTAGGACGGAAGAATCAGCCCCAGCATTTT	CSVGRKNQPQHF
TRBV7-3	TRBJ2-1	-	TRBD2	TGTGCCAGCAGCCCTCTCGGGACTAGCGGCAATGAGCAGTTCTTC	CASSPLGTSGNEQFF
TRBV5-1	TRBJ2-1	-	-	TGCGCCAGCAGCTTGGACGTGGCGGGGAGCAGCTCCTACAATGAGCAGTTCTTC	CASSLDVAGSSSYNEQFF
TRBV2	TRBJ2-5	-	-	TGTGCCAGCAGTTTAGGAGAGTTGGAGACCCAGTACTTC	CASSLGELETQYF
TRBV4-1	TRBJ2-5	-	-	TGCGCCAGCAGCCAAGGTCAGAGTTGGCAAGAGACCCAGTACTTC	CASSQGQSWQETQYF
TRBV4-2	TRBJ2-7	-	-	TGTGCCAGCAGCCAAGGGGACGGACCCTACGAGCAGTACTTC	CASSQGDGPYEQYF
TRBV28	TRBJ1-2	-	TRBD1	TGTGCCAGCAGTTTCCGTCAGGGGGCAGGGGGCTACACCTTC	CASSFRQGAGGYTF
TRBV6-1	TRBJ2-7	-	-	TGTGCCACCGAACCGGCGAGATCCTACGAGCAGTACTTC	CATEPARSYEQYF
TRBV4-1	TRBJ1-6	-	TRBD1	TGCGCCAGCAGCCGAGACGACAGGGCGGATTCACCCCTCCACTTT	CASSRDDRADSPLHF
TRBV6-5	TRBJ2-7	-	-	TGTGCCAGCAGTCAACAGGGCCCCTCCTACGAGCAGTACTTC	CASSQQGPSYEQYF
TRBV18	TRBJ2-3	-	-	TGTGCCAGCTCACCATCGGTCCCAGATACGCAGTATTTT	CASSPSVPDTQYF
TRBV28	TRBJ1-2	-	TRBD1	TGTGCCAGCACCGGAACAGGGGGCTCGCACTATGGCTACACCTTC	CASTGTGGSHYGYTF
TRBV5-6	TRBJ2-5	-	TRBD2	TGTGCCAGCAGTACGAAAGGTAGCGGGAGGAGCGGAGAGACCCAGTACTTC	CASSTKGSGRSGETQYF
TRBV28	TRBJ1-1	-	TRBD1	TGTGCCAGCACCGGACAGGAGGACACTGAAGCTTTCTTT	CASTGQEDTEAFF
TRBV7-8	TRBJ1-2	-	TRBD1	TGTGCCAGCAGCTCCTCGGGACAGCCACTATCCTATGGCTACACCTTC	CASSSSGQPLSYGYTF
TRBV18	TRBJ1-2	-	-	TGTGCCAGCTCCCAATACGCTGGGGACCGTGGCTACACCTTC	CASSQYAGDRGYTF
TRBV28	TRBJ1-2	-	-	TGTGCCAGCAGTTTACGGCCTTATGGCTACACCTTC	CASSLRPYGYTF
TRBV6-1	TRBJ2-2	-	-	TGTGCCAGCAGGGTGAGGACCAACACCGGGGAGCTGTTTTTT	CASRVRTNTGELFF
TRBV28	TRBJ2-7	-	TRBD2	TGTGCCAGCACCCGGGGGGTCCATCCTCCCTACGAGCAGTACTTC	CASTRGVHPPYEQYF
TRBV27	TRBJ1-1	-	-	TGTGCCAGCAGTTTATGGCGGGGGGCTGAAGCTTTCTTT	CASSLWRGAEAFF
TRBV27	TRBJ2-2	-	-	TGTGCCAGCAGTCCTAGGTACACCGGGGAGCTGTTTTTT	CASSPRYTGELFF
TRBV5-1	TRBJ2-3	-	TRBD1	TGCGCCAGCAGCTTGGTAGGACAGGATAGCACAGATACGCAGTATTTT	CASSLVGQDSTDTQYF
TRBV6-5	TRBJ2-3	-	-	TGTGCCAGCAGTTACAGCAGGGACACAGATACGCAGTATTTT	CASSYSRDTDTQYF
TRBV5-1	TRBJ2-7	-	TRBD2	TGCGCCAGCAGCTTGACTAGCGGGAGGGCGTCGTACGAGCAGTACTTC	CASSLTSGRASYEQYF
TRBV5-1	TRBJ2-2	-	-	TGCGCCAGCAGCTTGGCAGGGATAAGAGGGGAGCTGTTTTTT	CASSLAGIRGELFF
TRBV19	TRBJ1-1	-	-	TGTGCCAGTAGTCGCAATTGGGGAACTGAAGCTTTCTTT	CASSRNWGTEAFF
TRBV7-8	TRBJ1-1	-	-	TGTGCCAGCAGCATAGAACAGGGCACTGAAGCTTTCTTT	CASSIEQGTEAFF
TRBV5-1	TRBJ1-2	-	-	TGCGCCAGCAGTTTTGGGCCGGGAAGGGCTAACTATGGCTACACCTTC	CASSFGPGRANYGYTF
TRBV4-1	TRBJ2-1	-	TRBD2	TGCGCCAGCAGCCGTGGACTAGCGGGAGGTCACAATGAGCAGTTCTTC	CASSRGLAGGHNEQFF
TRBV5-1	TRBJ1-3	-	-	TGCGCCAGCAGCGCGGGGGACGGCTCCTCTGGAAACACCATATATTTT	CASSAGDGSSGNTIYF
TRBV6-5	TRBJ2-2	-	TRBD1	TGTGCCAGCAGCCAAGACAGGGGGCGGACCGGGGAGCTGTTTTTT	CASSQDRGRTGELFF
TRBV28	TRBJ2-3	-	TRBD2	TGTGCCAGCAGTCGGTGGGCGGTGACTAGCGGACCTACAGATACGCAGTATTTT	CASSRWAVTSGPTDTQYF
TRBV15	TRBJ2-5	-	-	TGTGCCACCAGCAGAGAGGGGCCAAGATCAGAGACCCAGTACTTC	CATSREGPRSETQYF
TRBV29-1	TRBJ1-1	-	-	TGCAGCGTTGATCCCACAGGGTGGGACACTGAAGCTTTCTTT	CSVDPTGWDTEAFF
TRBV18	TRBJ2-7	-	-	TGTGCCAGCTCACCACTACCGCAGGCAGCCTACGAGCAGTACTTC	CASSPLPQAAYEQYF
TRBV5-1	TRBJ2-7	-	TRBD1	TGCGCCAGCAGCACCGGGACAGCGGAGTACTTC	CASSTGTAEYF
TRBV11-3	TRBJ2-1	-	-	TGTGCCAGCAGCTTAGATAGGCACCAATACAATGAGCAGTTCTTC	CASSLDRHQYNEQFF
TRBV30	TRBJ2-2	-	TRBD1	TGTGCCTGGAGTCGGGACAGGGAGTGGGCCGGGGAGCTGTTTTTT	CAWSRDREWAGELFF
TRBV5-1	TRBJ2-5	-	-	TGCGCCAGCAGCCTCCTTCGAGAGACCCAGTACTTC	CASSLLRETQYF
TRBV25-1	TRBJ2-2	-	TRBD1	TGTGCCAGCACCAACCCCTTGGGACAGGGGGCGGGCGGGGAGCTGTTTTTT	CASTNPLGQGAGGELFF
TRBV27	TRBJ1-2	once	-	TGTGCCATGGAAACAGACAAGGGCTCTACTAACTATGGCTACACCTTC	CAMETDKGSTNYGYTF